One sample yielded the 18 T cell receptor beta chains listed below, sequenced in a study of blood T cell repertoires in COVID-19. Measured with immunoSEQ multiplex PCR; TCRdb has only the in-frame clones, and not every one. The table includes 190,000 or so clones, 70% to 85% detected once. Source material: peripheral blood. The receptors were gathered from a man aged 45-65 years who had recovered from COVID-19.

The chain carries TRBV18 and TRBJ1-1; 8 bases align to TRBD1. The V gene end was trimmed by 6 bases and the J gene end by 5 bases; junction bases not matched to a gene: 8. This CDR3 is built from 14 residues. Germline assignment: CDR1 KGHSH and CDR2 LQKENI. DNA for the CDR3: TGTGCCAGCTCGGACAGGGATAAGGGAACTGAAGCTTTCTTT. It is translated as CASSDRDKGTEAFF.

Here the CDR3 DNA reads TGTGCCAGCAGCCACACGACTAGCACAGATACGCAGTATTTT. It codes for CASSHTTSTDTQYF. The gene calls are TRBV3-1 (or the pseudogene TRBV3-2) and TRBJ2-3; D unclear. Trimming removed 3 bases from V and 0 bases from J, with 7 bases in between. The V gene's germline CDR1 is LGHDT and CDR2 YNNKEL (reference sequence). There are 14 residues in the CDR3.

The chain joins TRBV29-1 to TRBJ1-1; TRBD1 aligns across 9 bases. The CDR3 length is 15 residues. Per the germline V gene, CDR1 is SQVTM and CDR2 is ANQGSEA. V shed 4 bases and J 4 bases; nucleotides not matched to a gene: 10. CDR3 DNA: TGCAGCGTTGGCTTAACAGGGGGCGCAGGCACTGAAGCTTTCTTT. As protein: CSVGLTGGAGTEAFF.

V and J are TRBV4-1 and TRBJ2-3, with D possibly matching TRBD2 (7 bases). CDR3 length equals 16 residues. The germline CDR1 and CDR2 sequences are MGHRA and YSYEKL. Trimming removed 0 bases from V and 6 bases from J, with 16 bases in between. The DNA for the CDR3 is TGCGCCAGCAGCCAAGATCCCGGGGGGCGTTTGGATACGCAGTATTTT. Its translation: CASSQDPGGRLDTQYF.

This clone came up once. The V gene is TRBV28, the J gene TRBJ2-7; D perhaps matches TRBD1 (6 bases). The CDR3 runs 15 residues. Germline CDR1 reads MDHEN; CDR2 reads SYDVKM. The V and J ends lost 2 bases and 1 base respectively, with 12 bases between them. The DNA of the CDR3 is TGTGCCAGCAGTTTAACCGGGACATCTTCCTACGAGCAGTACTTC. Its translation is CASSLTGTSSYEQYF.

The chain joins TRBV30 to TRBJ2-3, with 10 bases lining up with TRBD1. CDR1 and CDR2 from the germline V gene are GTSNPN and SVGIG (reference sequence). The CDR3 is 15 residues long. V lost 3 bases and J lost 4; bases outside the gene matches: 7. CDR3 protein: CAWSPDRGLADTQYF. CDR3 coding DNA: TGTGCCTGGAGCCCCGACAGGGGGCTAGCAGATACGCAGTATTTT.

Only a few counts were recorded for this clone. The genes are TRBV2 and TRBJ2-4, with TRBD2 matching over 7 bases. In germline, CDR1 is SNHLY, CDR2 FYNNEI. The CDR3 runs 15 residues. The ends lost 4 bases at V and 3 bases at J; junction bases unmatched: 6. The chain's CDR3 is CASSGSRGGKNIQYF. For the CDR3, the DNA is TGTGCCAGCAGTGGCAGCCGCGGGGGCAAAAACATTCAGTACTTC.

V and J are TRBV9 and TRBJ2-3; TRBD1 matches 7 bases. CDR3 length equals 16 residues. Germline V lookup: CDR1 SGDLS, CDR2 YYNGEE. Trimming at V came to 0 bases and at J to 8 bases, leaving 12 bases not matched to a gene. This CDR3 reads CASSVEGTASGSTQYF. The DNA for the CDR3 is TGTGCCAGCAGCGTAGAAGGGACAGCGTCCGGAAGTACGCAGTATTTT.

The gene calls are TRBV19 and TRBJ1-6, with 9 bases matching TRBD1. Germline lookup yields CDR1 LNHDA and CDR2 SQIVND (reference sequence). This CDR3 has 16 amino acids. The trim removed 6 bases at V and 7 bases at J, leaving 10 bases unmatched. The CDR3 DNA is TGTGCCAGTAGCCCGAATGGGGACAGGGTCAATTCACCCCTCCACTTT. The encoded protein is CASSPNGDRVNSPLHF.

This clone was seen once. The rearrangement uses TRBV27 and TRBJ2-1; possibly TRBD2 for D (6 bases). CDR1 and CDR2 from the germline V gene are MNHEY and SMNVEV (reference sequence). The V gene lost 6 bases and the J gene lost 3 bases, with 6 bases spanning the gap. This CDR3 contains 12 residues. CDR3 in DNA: TGTGCCAGCAGCGGGAGCTACAATGAGCAGTTCTTC. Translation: CASSGSYNEQFF.

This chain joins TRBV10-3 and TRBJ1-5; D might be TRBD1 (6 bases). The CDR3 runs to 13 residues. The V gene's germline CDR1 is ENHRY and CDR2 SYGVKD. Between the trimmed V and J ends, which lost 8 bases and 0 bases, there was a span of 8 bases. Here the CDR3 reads CAIGQNSNQPQHF. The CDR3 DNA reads TGTGCCATCGGACAGAATAGCAATCAGCCCCAGCATTTT.

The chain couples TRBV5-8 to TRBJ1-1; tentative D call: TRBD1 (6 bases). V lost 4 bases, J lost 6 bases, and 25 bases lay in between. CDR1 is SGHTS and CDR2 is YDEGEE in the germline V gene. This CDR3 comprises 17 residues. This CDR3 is CASSVGDRSTGRAEAFF. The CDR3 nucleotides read TGTGCCAGCAGCGTGGGTGACAGGTCTACCGGGAGGGCTGAAGCTTTCTTT.

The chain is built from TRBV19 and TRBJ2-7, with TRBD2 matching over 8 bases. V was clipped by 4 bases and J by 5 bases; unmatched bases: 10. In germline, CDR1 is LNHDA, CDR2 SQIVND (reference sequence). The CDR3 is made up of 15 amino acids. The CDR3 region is CASSKGGLEIHEQYF. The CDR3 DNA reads TGTGCCAGTAGTAAGGGGGGACTAGAAATCCACGAGCAGTACTTC.

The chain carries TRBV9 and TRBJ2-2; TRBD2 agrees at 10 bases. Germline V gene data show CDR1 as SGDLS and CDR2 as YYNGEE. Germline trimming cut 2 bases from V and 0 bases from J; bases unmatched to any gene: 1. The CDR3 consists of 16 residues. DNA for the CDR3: TGTGCCAGCAGCGTTACTAGCGGGGCGAACACCGGGGAGCTGTTTTTT. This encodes CASSVTSGANTGELFF.

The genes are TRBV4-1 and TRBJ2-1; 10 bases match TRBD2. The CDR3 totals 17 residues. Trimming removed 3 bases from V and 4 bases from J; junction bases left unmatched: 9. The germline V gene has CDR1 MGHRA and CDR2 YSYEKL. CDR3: CASSQQAGGSPYNEQFF. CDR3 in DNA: TGCGCCAGCAGCCAGCAAGCGGGAGGGTCCCCATACAATGAGCAGTTCTTC.

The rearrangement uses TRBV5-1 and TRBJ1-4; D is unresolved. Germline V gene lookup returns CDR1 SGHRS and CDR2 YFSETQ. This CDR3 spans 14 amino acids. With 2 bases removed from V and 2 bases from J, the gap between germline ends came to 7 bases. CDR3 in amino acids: CASSFFGTNEKLFF. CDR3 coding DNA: TGCGCCAGCAGCTTCTTCGGGACTAATGAAAAACTGTTTTTT. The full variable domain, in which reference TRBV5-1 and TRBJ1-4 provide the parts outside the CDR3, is KAGVTQTPRYLIKTRGQQVTLSCSPISGHRSVSWYQQTPGQGLQFLFEYFSETQRNKGNFPGRFSGRQFSNSRSEMNVSTLELGDSALYLCASSFFGTNEKLFFGSGTQLSVL.

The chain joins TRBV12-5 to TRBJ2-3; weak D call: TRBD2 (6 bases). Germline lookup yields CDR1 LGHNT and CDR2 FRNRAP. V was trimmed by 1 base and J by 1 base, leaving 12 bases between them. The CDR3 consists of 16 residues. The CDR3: CASGLGRGGGTDTQYF. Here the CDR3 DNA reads TGTGCTAGTGGTTTGGGTCGGGGAGGAGGCACAGATACGCAGTATTTT.

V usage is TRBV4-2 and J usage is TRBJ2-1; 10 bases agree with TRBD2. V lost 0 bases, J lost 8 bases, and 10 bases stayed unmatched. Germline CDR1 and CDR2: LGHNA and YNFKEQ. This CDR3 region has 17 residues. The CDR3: CASSQDPGLAEWDEQFF. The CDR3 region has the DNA TGTGCCAGCAGCCAAGATCCTGGACTAGCGGAGTGGGATGAGCAGTTCTTC.